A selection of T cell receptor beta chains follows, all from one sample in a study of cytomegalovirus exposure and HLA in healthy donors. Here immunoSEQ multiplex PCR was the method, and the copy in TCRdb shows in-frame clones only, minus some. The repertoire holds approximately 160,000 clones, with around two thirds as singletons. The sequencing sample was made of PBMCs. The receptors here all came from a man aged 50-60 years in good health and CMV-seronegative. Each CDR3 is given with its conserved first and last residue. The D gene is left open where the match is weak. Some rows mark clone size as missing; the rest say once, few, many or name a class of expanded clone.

DNA: TGTACCAGCAGTGGAGGGGATACTGGGGCCAACGTCCTGACTTTC; CDR3: CTSSGGDTGANVLTF; J: TRBJ2-6; D: NA; size: NA; V: TRBV6-6
DNA: TGTGCCATCAGCGCCGACAGGGGGTCCGAGCAGTACTTC; CDR3: CAISADRGSEQYF; J: TRBJ2-7; D: TRBD1; size: few; V: TRBV10-3
DNA: TGCGCCAGCAGCCCAGCGGGACAGGACTCTGGTGGCTACACCTTC; CDR3: CASSPAGQDSGGYTF; J: TRBJ1-2; D: TRBD1; size: NA; V: TRBV4-1
DNA: TGTGCCAGCAGGATGGGAACAGGGGCTAACTATGGCTACACCTTC; CDR3: CASRMGTGANYGYTF; J: TRBJ1-2; D: TRBD1; size: NA; V: TRBV7-9
DNA: TGTGCCAGTAGTATCTCCTGGACAGGGGGCAGAAATGGCTACACCTTC; CDR3: CASSISWTGGRNGYTF; J: TRBJ1-2; D: TRBD1; size: few; V: TRBV19
DNA: TGCGCCAGCAGCTTGTCCAGGACAGAGGGTTCCCCATACTACGAGCAGTACTTC; CDR3: CASSLSRTEGSPYYEQYF; J: TRBJ2-7; D: NA; size: few; V: TRBV5-1
DNA: TGTGCCAGCAGCACGGGACAGGGGGCGTTCAATGGGAACACTGAAGCTTTCTTT; CDR3: CASSTGQGAFNGNTEAFF; J: TRBJ1-1; D: TRBD1; size: once; V: TRBV28
DNA: TGTGCCAGCAGTGAGCTAGCGGGGGGGCCTCAGTTCTTC; CDR3: CASSELAGGPQFF; J: TRBJ2-1; D: TRBD2; size: NA; V: TRBV6-4
DNA: TGTGCCAGCAGTTTCTCCGGGACAGTGGACCAGCCCCAGCATTTT; CDR3: CASSFSGTVDQPQHF; J: TRBJ1-5; D: TRBD1; size: NA; V: TRBV28
DNA: TGTGCCAGCCTTCGTTCCGGGACAGGGCAAGGCTACACCTTC; CDR3: CASLRSGTGQGYTF; J: TRBJ1-2; D: TRBD1; size: NA; V: TRBV28
DNA: TGCAGCGCTGAGAACTCTAGCTCCTACGAGCAGTACTTC; CDR3: CSAENSSSYEQYF; J: TRBJ2-7; D: NA; size: once; V: TRBV29-1
DNA: TGTGCCAGCAGTCCTCACAGGGACGAGCAGTACTTC; CDR3: CASSPHRDEQYF; J: TRBJ2-7; D: NA; size: NA; V: TRBV7-2
DNA: TGTGCCAGCAGTTCGGTACAGGTTCGAAACAATGAGCAGTTCTTC; CDR3: CASSSVQVRNNEQFF; J: TRBJ2-1; D: NA; size: NA; V: TRBV6-5
DNA: TGTGCCACCCAGCCGGCCGGGGTTGTCTATGGCTACACCTTC; CDR3: CATQPAGVVYGYTF; J: TRBJ1-2; D: NA; size: NA; V: TRBV6-5
DNA: TGTGCCAGCAGCTTACTGGGTCCCGGGACAGGGGTCCACGAGCAGTACTTC; CDR3: CASSLLGPGTGVHEQYF; J: TRBJ2-7; D: TRBD1; size: NA; V: TRBV7-2
DNA: TGCAGCGTAGATGGGATTTGGGACAGGGAGCCAGAGACCCAGTACTTC; CDR3: CSVDGIWDREPETQYF; J: TRBJ2-5; D: TRBD1; size: NA; V: TRBV29-1
DNA: TGTGCCAGCAGTTCTTCCGGGACAGGTCCTTCCTATGGCTACACCTTC; CDR3: CASSSSGTGPSYGYTF; J: TRBJ1-2; D: TRBD1; size: NA; V: TRBV28
DNA: TGTGCCAGCAGTTCGACAGGGGTCCCCTACGAGCAGTACTTC; CDR3: CASSSTGVPYEQYF; J: TRBJ2-7; D: TRBD1; size: few; V: TRBV27
DNA: TGTGCCAGTAGTATCCAGGGAAGCATGAACACTGAAGCTTTCTTT; CDR3: CASSIQGSMNTEAFF; J: TRBJ1-1; D: NA; size: once; V: TRBV19
DNA: TGTGCCAGCAGTGAAGCCCGGACAGGGGAACGCAATCAGCCCCAGCATTTT; CDR3: CASSEARTGERNQPQHF; J: TRBJ1-5; D: TRBD1; size: once; V: TRBV6-1
DNA: TGTGCCAGCAGCTTGGCCCCAGGGAACTCCTACGAGCAGTACTTC; CDR3: CASSLAPGNSYEQYF; J: TRBJ2-7; D: NA; size: NA; V: TRBV5-5
DNA: TGTGCCAGCAGTGGCACAGGGGGCAACTATGGCTACACCTTC; CDR3: CASSGTGGNYGYTF; J: TRBJ1-2; D: TRBD1; size: few; V: TRBV25-1
DNA: TGTGCCAGCACCTTAGACAGGCTAAAAGAGACCCAGTACTTC; CDR3: CASTLDRLKETQYF; J: TRBJ2-5; D: NA; size: once; V: TRBV6-1
DNA: TGCGCCAGCAGCTTGGCAGAGGGCGTTTCACCCCTCCACTTT; CDR3: CASSLAEGVSPLHF; J: TRBJ1-6; D: NA; size: NA; V: TRBV5-1
DNA: TGTGCCAGCAGCCCAGGGGCAGGGAATAATTCACCCCTCCACTTT; CDR3: CASSPGAGNNSPLHF; J: TRBJ1-6; D: NA; size: once; V: TRBV7-2
DNA: TGTGCCAGCAGCTATGGACAGACCGGGGAGCTGTTTTTT; CDR3: CASSYGQTGELFF; J: TRBJ2-2; D: NA; size: NA; V: TRBV5-6
DNA: TGTGCCAGCAGCAAACAGGACAGCGCCTATGGCTACACCTTC; CDR3: CASSKQDSAYGYTF; J: TRBJ1-2; D: NA; size: NA; V: TRBV5-4
DNA: TGTGCCAGTAGAGGTAGCGGGGGGGCAAGAGAGACCCAGTACTTC; CDR3: CASRGSGGARETQYF; J: TRBJ2-5; D: TRBD2; size: NA; V: TRBV19
DNA: TGCGCCAGCAGCTTTGGGACAGGGAACACTGAAGCTTTCTTT; CDR3: CASSFGTGNTEAFF; J: TRBJ1-1; D: TRBD1; size: NA; V: TRBV5-1
DNA: TGCGCCAGCAGCTTGTTGGCGGGGGGCCAAGAGACCCAGTACTTC; CDR3: CASSLLAGGQETQYF; J: TRBJ2-5; D: TRBD2; size: NA; V: TRBV5-1
DNA: TGTGCCAGCAGCCGAGAGGGAGGTTTGAACACCGGGGAGCTGTTTTTT; CDR3: CASSREGGLNTGELFF; J: TRBJ2-2; D: NA; size: NA; V: TRBV7-2
DNA: TGTGCCAGAAGCTTGGAGAGAGGGGGTAACTATGGCTACACCTTC; CDR3: CARSLERGGNYGYTF; J: TRBJ1-2; D: NA; size: NA; V: TRBV5-3
DNA: TGTGCCAGCAGCCACGGAGCTGTAACATTGTGGGGACAGGGTAAGGCCTATGGCTACACCTTC; CDR3: CASSHGAVTLWGQGKAYGYTF; J: TRBJ1-2; D: TRBD1; size: NA; V: TRBV28
DNA: TGTGCCAGCAGCCCCCGGACAGGGGGCGGAATAAAAGGTGGCTACACCTTC; CDR3: CASSPRTGGGIKGGYTF; J: TRBJ1-2; D: TRBD1; size: NA; V: TRBV11-2
DNA: TGCGCCAGCAGCCAAGATAAGGGACAGGGAGGCTACGAGCAGTACTTC; CDR3: CASSQDKGQGGYEQYF; J: TRBJ2-7; D: TRBD1; size: NA; V: TRBV4-1
DNA: TGTGCCAGCAGCTTCCGGACAGGGGCGATCTACGAGACCCAGTACTTC; CDR3: CASSFRTGAIYETQYF; J: TRBJ2-5; D: TRBD1; size: NA; V: TRBV7-2
DNA: TGCGCCAGCAGCCCCGGGACAGGGCGCACTGACGCTTTCTTT; CDR3: CASSPGTGRTDAFF; J: TRBJ1-1; D: TRBD1; size: NA; V: TRBV5-1
DNA: TGTGCCAGCGGCCGGGACAGGGCACCTGCAACTAATGAAAAACTGTTTTTT; CDR3: CASGRDRAPATNEKLFF; J: TRBJ1-4; D: TRBD1; size: few; V: TRBV27
DNA: TGCGCCAGCAGCCACCTACAGGGGGCGGTCACTGAAGCTTTCTTT; CDR3: CASSHLQGAVTEAFF; J: TRBJ1-1; D: TRBD1; size: NA; V: TRBV4-1
DNA: TGCGCCAGCAGCTCCGACAATGAGCAGTTCTTC; CDR3: CASSSDNEQFF; J: TRBJ2-1; D: NA; size: once; V: TRBV5-1
DNA: TGCGCCAGCCAACGACAGGGGAATGAAAAACTGTTTTTT; CDR3: CASQRQGNEKLFF; J: TRBJ1-4; D: TRBD1; size: NA; V: TRBV5-1
DNA: TGCGCCAGCACCGCCGACAGGGGAAAGTACGAGCAGTACTTC; CDR3: CASTADRGKYEQYF; J: TRBJ2-7; D: TRBD1; size: NA; V: TRBV10-1
DNA: TGTGCCAGCCGCCCGGGGGATAATTCACCCCTCCACTTT; CDR3: CASRPGDNSPLHF; J: TRBJ1-6; D: NA; size: few; V: TRBV5-6
DNA: TGTGCCAGCAACCAAGTCGGGACAGACCCTGAAGCTTTCTTT; CDR3: CASNQVGTDPEAFF; J: TRBJ1-1; D: TRBD1; size: NA; V: TRBV5-5
DNA: TGTGCCAGCAGCGTGGACAGGGGAGGGTACGAGCAGTACTTC; CDR3: CASSVDRGGYEQYF; J: TRBJ2-7; D: TRBD1; size: NA; V: TRBV2
DNA: TGTGCCAGCAGCTTCCAAGGACAGGGCGATGGAGCTTTCTTT; CDR3: CASSFQGQGDGAFF; J: TRBJ1-1; D: TRBD1; size: NA; V: TRBV7-2
DNA: TGTGCCAGCAGCTTGGTGGTCTGGGGCCCAAACCCCTATGACGAAAAACTGTTTTTT; CDR3: CASSLVVWGPNPYDEKLFF; J: TRBJ1-4; D: NA; size: few; V: TRBV5-6